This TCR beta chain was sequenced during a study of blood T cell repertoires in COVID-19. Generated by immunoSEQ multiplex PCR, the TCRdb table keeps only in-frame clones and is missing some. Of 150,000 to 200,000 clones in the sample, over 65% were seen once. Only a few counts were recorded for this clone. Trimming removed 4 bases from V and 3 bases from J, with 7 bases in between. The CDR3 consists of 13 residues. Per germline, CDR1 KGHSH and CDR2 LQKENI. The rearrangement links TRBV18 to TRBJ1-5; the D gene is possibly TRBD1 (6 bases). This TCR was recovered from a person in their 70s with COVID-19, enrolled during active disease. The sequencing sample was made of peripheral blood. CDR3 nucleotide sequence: TGTGCCAGCTCACGGGACATCAATCAGCCCCAGCATTTT. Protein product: CASSRDINQPQHF.